The clone carrying this TCR beta chain was seen once. The sample belongs to a study of blood T cell repertoires in COVID-19. Across the study: The study drew acute and convalescent COVID-19 samples from the United States, Italy and Spain.

The assay was immunoSEQ multiplex PCR, and TCRdb's table has in-frame clones only and misses some. Of approximately 260,000 clones in the sample, about 86% were seen once. Participants, roughly 18 to 100 years old, spanned about two dozen US areas. Losses at the gene ends were 5 bases for V and 4 bases for J; bases not matched to a gene: 11. CDR1 and CDR2 (germline): SEHNR, FQNEAQ (reference sequence). The CDR3 is 16 residues long. This TCR derives from a man aged 25 to 40 with acute COVID-19. This chain connects TRBV7-9 to TRBJ1-1; TRBD1 matches 9 bases. Material: PBMCs or T cells enriched from blood (not recorded which). The CDR3 loop is CASSPKGQGTGTEAFF. The CDR3 nucleotides read TGTGCCAGCAGCCCTAAAGGACAGGGGACCGGCACTGAAGCTTTCTTT. The full variable domain, with the rest looked up from reference TRBV7-9 and TRBJ1-1, is DTGVSQNPRHKITKRGQNVTFRCDPISEHNRLYWYRQTLGQGPEFLTYFQNEAQLEKSRLLSDRFSAERPKGSFSTLEIQRTEQGDSAMYLCASSPKGQGTGTEAFFGQGTRLTVV.